The source of this TCR beta chain is a study of tumor and adjacent non-tumor tissue in lung cancer. This sample's RNA came from whole unsorted tissue. The library came from three nested PCR rounds adapted from ARM-PCR protocols. TCRdb re-called the multiplex PCR reads with MiXCR, one entry per CDR3 protein. The sample yields 75,000 to 95,000 distinct CDR3 sequences, roughly 66% seen once. Germline V CDR1 and CDR2: LGHNT, FRNRAP. The length of the CDR3 is 14 residues. Only one count was recorded for this clonotype. At one boundary the junction diverges from the germline segment, which might be a read error.

V and J are TRBV12-5 and TRBJ2-1, with D possibly being TRBD1 (6 bases). The TCR originated in a man in his sixties with non-small cell lung cancer. The sample comprised lung tumor tissue. CDR3 protein: CASGFGRQDNELFF. Written as DNA, the CDR3 is TGTGCTAGTGGTTTTGGCCGACAGGACAATGAGCTGTTCTTC.